Each of the 26 T cell receptor beta chains below was sequenced from the same sample in a study of blood T cell repertoires in COVID-19 (dated by TCRdb to 2018 to 2021). The library was prepared using the immunoSEQ multiplex PCR assay. Sourced from immuneACCESS, this table was stored by TCRdb with only in-frame sequences that have V and J called. A share of the clones is absent; for the studies checked, an unresolved V gene accounts for under half, and the remainder has no known explanation. The sample table holds about 350,000 clones, of which more than 75% were seen once. Approximately 1% of the sample comes from the top ten. Sequencing was done on a sample of PBMCs or T cells enriched from blood (not recorded which). Every receptor here comes from a woman aged 25 to 39 who had recovered from COVID-19.

This clone showed up just a few times. V gene TRBV18 combines with J gene TRBJ1-5; 12 nucleotides align to TRBD1. Germline V gives CDR1 KGHSH, CDR2 LQKENI. The trim removed 5 bases at V and 7 bases at J, leaving 3 bases unmatched. The CDR3 covers 14 residues. CDR3 in DNA: TGTGCCAGCTCAGGGACAGGGGGCGGACAGCCCCAGCATTTT. Translation: CASSGTGGGQPQHF.

This clone was detected once. V gene TRBV7-8 combines with J gene TRBJ1-2; D is ambiguous. The CDR3 is made up of 12 amino acids. Trimming stripped 4 bases from V and 2 bases from J, with 5 bases between. Germline assignment: CDR1 SGHVS and CDR2 FQNEAQ. The CDR3 region has the DNA TGTGCCAGCAGCTCTAGGAACTATGGCTACACCTTC. Encoded protein: CASSSRNYGYTF.

This sequence joins TRBV3-1 (or the pseudogene TRBV3-2) and TRBJ2-1; no clear D. V was clipped by 3 bases and J by 9 bases, with 6 bases between them. This CDR3 has 11 residues. Germline CDR1 and CDR2: LGHDT and YNNKEL (reference sequence). The chain's CDR3 is CASSHSGEQFF. The CDR3 DNA sequence: TGTGCCAGCAGCCACAGTGGTGAGCAGTTCTTC.

The genes are TRBV24-1 and TRBJ2-1, with 9 bases aligning to TRBD2. CDR3 length: 16 residues. V lost 4 bases, J lost 3 bases, and 6 bases stayed unmatched. The germline gives CDR1 KGHDR, CDR2 SFDVKD. CDR3 in DNA: TGTGCCACCAGTGACCCGGGACTAGCAGACTACAATGAGCAGTTCTTC. Protein product: CATSDPGLADYNEQFF.

The chain couples TRBV7-6 to TRBJ2-3; 9 nucleotides match TRBD1. CDR3 size: 14 residues. Germline lookup yields CDR1 SGHVS and CDR2 FNYEAQ. After removal of 2 bases from V and 4 bases from J, the junction contained 1 base not matched to a gene. CDR3 loop: CASSLRDRADTQYF. CDR3 DNA sequence: TGTGCCAGCAGCTTAAGGGACAGGGCAGATACGCAGTATTTT.

This clone has a single count. J is TRBJ2-4 and V is TRBV9, with 8 bases lining up with TRBD1. CDR3 length: 16 amino acids. CDR1 is SGDLS, CDR2 YYNGEE, per germline. Germline trimming cut 7 bases from V and 0 bases from J; bases unmatched to any gene: 9. CDR3 DNA sequence: TGTGCCAGCTCCCGGACAGGGTTCCTAGCCAAAAACATTCAGTACTTC. This sequence encodes CASSRTGFLAKNIQYF.

The rearrangement links TRBV24-1 to TRBJ2-1; 7 bases agree with TRBD1. Germline V gives CDR1 KGHDR, CDR2 SFDVKD. The CDR3 is 15 residues long. V lost 4 bases, J lost 0 bases, and 2 bases stayed unmatched. The CDR3 loop is CATSDRTGSYNEQFF. DNA of the CDR3: TGTGCCACCAGTGACCGGACAGGCTCCTACAATGAGCAGTTCTTC.

With respect to this clone: Other DNA sequences in the sample encode the same CDR3. This sequence joins TRBV2 and TRBJ2-3; 8 bases map to TRBD2. Germline values: CDR1 SNHLY, CDR2 FYNNEI. The trim removed 0 bases at V and 2 bases at J, leaving 4 bases unmatched. There are 16 residues in the CDR3. The DNA for the CDR3 is TGTGCCAGCAGTGAAGCTAGCGGGGCGAACACAGATACGCAGTATTTT. This encodes CASSEASGANTDTQYF. Filled out from reference TRBV2 and TRBJ2-3, the complete variable domain reads EPEVTQTPSHQVTQMGQEVILRCVPISNHLYFYWYRQILGQKVEFLVSFYNNEISEKSEIFDDQFSVERPDGSNFTLKIRSTKLEDSAMYFCASSEASGANTDTQYFGPGTRLTVL.

The rearrangement joins TRBV29-1 to TRBJ2-7; unclear D gene. Trimming took off 1 base at V and 5 bases at J, with 21 bases between the two ends. Germline V CDR1 and CDR2: SQVTM, ANQGSEA. This CDR3 has 16 amino acids. CDR3 coding DNA: TGCAGCGTTGAAGCCCCCCGCGCACGGATAGCTCACGAGCAGTACTTC. Encoded protein: CSVEAPRARIAHEQYF.

This clone came up once. This chain uses TRBV28 with TRBJ1-1; D gene unclear. Germline values: CDR1 MDHEN, CDR2 SYDVKM. Trimming pared 5 bases from V and 11 bases from J, leaving 12 bases between. CDR3 length: 11 residues. The CDR3 DNA reads as TGTGCCAGCAGTCTACTTGGAGGGGCTTTCTTT. Its protein product is CASSLLGGAFF. Supplemented by reference TRBV28 and TRBJ1-1, the full variable domain reads DVKVTQSSRYLVKRTGEKVFLECVQDMDHENMFWYRQDPGLGLRLIYFSYDVKMKEKGDIPEGYSVSREKKERFSLILESASTNQTSMYLCASSLLGGAFFGQGTRLTVV.

The V and J genes are TRBV7-9 and TRBJ1-2, with a possible D match to TRBD1 (5 bases). Per the germline V gene, CDR1 is SEHNR and CDR2 is FQNEAQ (reference sequence). V lost 2 bases and J 6 bases, leaving 10 bases between the germline ends. The CDR3 covers 13 residues. CDR3 in DNA: TGTGCCAGCAGCTTAAGGGGTCAGGATGGCTACACCTTC. Amino acid sequence: CASSLRGQDGYTF.

The rearrangement uses TRBV12-3 or TRBV12-4 and TRBJ1-2; the D gene is possibly TRBD1 (5 bases). The length of the CDR3 is 12 residues. The V and J ends lost 4 bases and 2 bases respectively, with 5 bases between them. CDR3 amino acids: CASSSGNYGYTF. The CDR3 region has the DNA TGTGCCAGCAGTTCAGGGAACTATGGCTACACCTTC.

This CDR3 is CASSWTSGGDTQYF. The DNA for the CDR3 is TGTGCCAGCAGTTGGACTAGCGGGGGTGATACGCAGTATTTT. The chain links TRBV2 to TRBJ2-3; the match to TRBD2 covers 13 bases. The V and J ends lost 5 bases and 6 bases, in that order; junction bases with no gene match: 2. Per the germline V gene, CDR1 is SNHLY and CDR2 is FYNNEI. The CDR3 runs to 14 residues.

V is TRBV19 and J is TRBJ1-6, with D possibly matching TRBD1 (6 bases). V gave up 3 bases and J gave up 12 bases, with 18 bases separating them. The CDR3 is 15 residues long. Germline CDR1 is LNHDA and CDR2 is SQIVND (reference sequence). CDR3 residues: CASSMLVGASLPLHF. CDR3 bases: TGTGCCAGTAGTATGCTCGTGGGGGCGTCTTTACCCCTCCACTTT.

The chain combines TRBV19 with TRBJ2-2; the match to TRBD1 covers 7 bases. The J segment lost 4 bases and the V segment lost 4 bases, leaving 6 bases of the junction unmatched. This CDR3 contains 15 residues. The germline V gene encodes CDR1 LNHDA and CDR2 SQIVND (reference sequence). As DNA, the CDR3 is TGTGCCAGTAGTAAAGCGACAGGGACCACCGGGGAGCTGTTTTTT. Translation gives CASSKATGTTGELFF.

The chain links TRBV7-9 to TRBJ1-2; D possibly corresponds to TRBD1 (5 bases). Germline V gene data show CDR1 as SEHNR and CDR2 as FQNEAQ (reference sequence). The V gene lost 2 bases and the J gene lost 0 bases, with 7 bases spanning the gap. The CDR3 loop spans 14 amino acids. The DNA of the CDR3 is TGTGCCAGCAGCTTATCAGGGCCTAACTATGGCTACACCTTC. Translation: CASSLSGPNYGYTF.

The chain links TRBV12-3 or TRBV12-4 to TRBJ2-5; the D is unclear. CDR3 size: 11 residues. V lost 8 bases and J lost 5, with 9 bases in between. The DNA for the CDR3 is TGTGCCAGCCAAGAGGCGGAGACCCAGTACTTC. Its protein is CASQEAETQYF.

The rearrangement joins TRBV29-1 to TRBJ2-4; weak D call: TRBD2 (5 bases). The CDR3 contains 15 residues. V was clipped by 7 bases and J by 0 bases, with 16 bases between them. Germline-derived CDR1 and CDR2 are SQVTM and ANQGSEA. CDR3 nucleotide sequence: TGCAGCGGACCGGACGGACTCGTAGCCAAAAACATTCAGTACTTC. Its protein is CSGPDGLVAKNIQYF.

The rearrangement links TRBV6-2 or TRBV6-3 to TRBJ2-1; TRBD2 agrees at 9 bases. CDR3 length equals 19 residues. Germline V lookup: CDR1 MNHEY, CDR2 SVGEGT. Germline trimming cut 6 bases from V and 0 bases from J; bases unmatched to any gene: 15. CDR3 amino acids: CASSLPSGLAASSYNEQFF. In DNA form, the CDR3 reads TGTGCCAGCAGCCTCCCATCGGGACTAGCCGCGAGCTCCTACAATGAGCAGTTCTTC.

The chain uses TRBV19 and TRBJ1-3; unclear D gene. Germline V lookup: CDR1 LNHDA, CDR2 SQIVND (reference sequence). This CDR3 spans 17 amino acids. V lost 2 bases, J lost 1 base, and 15 bases lay in between. CDR3 DNA: TGTGCCAGTAGTATAACAGTCGTCTCAGTTTCTGGAAACACCATATATTTT. This sequence encodes CASSITVVSVSGNTIYF.

The chain uses TRBV15 and TRBJ1-1, with 7 positions matching TRBD1. This CDR3 comprises 14 residues. Losses at the gene ends were 3 bases for V and 7 bases for J; bases not matched to a gene: 8. Per germline, CDR1 LNHNV and CDR2 YYDKDF (reference sequence). This chain's CDR3 is CATSSVDRESEAFF. CDR3 sequence (DNA): TGTGCCACCAGCAGCGTTGACAGGGAAAGTGAAGCTTTCTTT.

V and J are TRBV19 and TRBJ1-6, with D possibly TRBD1 on 6 matching bases. Germline V gene lookup returns CDR1 LNHDA and CDR2 SQIVND (reference sequence). The CDR3 length is 15 residues. Between the trimmed V and J ends, which lost 7 bases and 0 bases, there was a span of 10 bases. CDR3 nucleotides: TGTGCCAGTACTCAGGGGAACTCCTATAATTCACCCCTCCACTTT. It specifies CASTQGNSYNSPLHF.

The rearrangement uses TRBV6-5 and TRBJ2-7; 9 bases map to TRBD1. Trimming at V came to 0 bases and at J to 11 bases, leaving 11 bases not matched to a gene. The CDR3 contains 15 residues. Germline CDR1 is MNHEY and CDR2 is SVGAGI. CDR3 in amino acids: CASSYSAGQGPQKYF. The CDR3, as DNA: TGTGCCAGCAGTTACTCGGCGGGACAGGGACCCCAAAAGTACTTC.

The chain carries TRBV28 and TRBJ2-1, with D unclear. Per germline, CDR1 MDHEN and CDR2 SYDVKM. Trimming shortened V by 6 bases and J by 1 base, and 13 bases separated the two germline ends. The CDR3 has 15 residues. This CDR3 reads CASRHPTESYNEQFF. In DNA form, the CDR3 reads TGTGCCAGCAGGCATCCGACGGAGTCCTACAATGAGCAGTTCTTC.

J is TRBJ2-1 and V is TRBV28; TRBD2 aligns across 7 bases. Trimming cost V 2 bases and J 9 bases; bases outside gene matches: 10. The CDR3 runs 15 residues. Germline assignment: CDR1 MDHEN and CDR2 SYDVKM. The CDR3 sequence is CASSLRLAKSGEQFF. CDR3 nucleotide sequence: TGTGCCAGCAGTTTACGACTAGCAAAGTCAGGTGAGCAGTTCTTC.

The chain joins TRBV6-1 to TRBJ1-5; no firm D call. Germline assignment: CDR1 MNHNS and CDR2 SASEGT. V was shortened by 7 bases and J by 4 bases, with 20 bases between the two germline ends. This CDR3 is 16 amino acids long. The CDR3 spells CASIDLPRRVNQPQHF. Here the CDR3 DNA reads TGTGCCAGCATTGACCTGCCCAGACGGGTGAATCAGCCCCAGCATTTT.